This TCR beta chain was captured by sequencing in a study of shared clonotypes between healthy human individuals. Several immunoSEQ plates received, in even portions, the genomic DNA of each subset. Using immunoSEQ multiplex PCR, the repertoire was profiled, and TCRdb retains in-frame clones only, with some absent. The repertoire consists of millions of clones, with 85% to 95% occurring once and the leading ten covering over 1.5%. General study points: Genetic and exposure-history diversity was limited by the small donor number. Apart from blood, nothing was sampled; tissue repertoires likely differ.

To note about this clone: Its antigen is unidentified.

Terminally differentiated effector memory CD45RA+ cells were excluded from the naive CD8 cells, which were CD45RO-negative and positively selected for CCR7. CDR1 and CDR2 from the germline V gene are MDHEN and SYDVKM. The ends lost 4 bases at V and 8 bases at J; junction bases unmatched: 10. The CDR3 sequence is 15 residues long. This clonotype was obtained from a man between 18 and 35 years old in good health. Some clones in this sample may be carry-over from other donors' samples. V is TRBV28 and J is TRBJ2-1; TRBD1 matches 8 bases. Sequenced material: naive CD8+ T cells from PBMCs. CDR3 in amino acids: CASSSRQGPRDEQFF. CDR3 bases: TGTGCCAGCAGTTCCCGACAGGGGCCGCGGGATGAGCAGTTCTTC. The entire variable domain, with the rest obtained from reference TRBV28 and TRBJ2-1, is as follows: DVKVTQSSRYLVKRTGEKVFLECVQDMDHENMFWYRQDPGLGLRLIYFSYDVKMKEKGDIPEGYSVSREKKERFSLILESASTNQTSMYLCASSSRQGPRDEQFFGPGTRLTVL.